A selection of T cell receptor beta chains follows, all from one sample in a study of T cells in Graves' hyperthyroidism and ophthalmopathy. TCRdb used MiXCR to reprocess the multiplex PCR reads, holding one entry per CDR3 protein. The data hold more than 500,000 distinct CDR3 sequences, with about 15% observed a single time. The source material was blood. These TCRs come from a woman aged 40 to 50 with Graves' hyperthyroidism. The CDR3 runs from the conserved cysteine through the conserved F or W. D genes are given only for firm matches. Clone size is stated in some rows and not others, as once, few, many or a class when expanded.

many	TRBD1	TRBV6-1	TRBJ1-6	CASSLDRGGSPLHF	TGTGCCAGCAGTCTCGACAGGGGTGGCTCACCCCTCCACTTT
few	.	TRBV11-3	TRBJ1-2	CASSLGETTGYGYTF	TGTGCCAGCAGCTTAGGCGAAACGACAGGATATGGCTACACCTTC
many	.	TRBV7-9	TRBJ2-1	CASSLELYSYNEQFF	TGTGCCAGCAGCTTAGAGCTCTACTCCTACAATGAGCAGTTCTTC
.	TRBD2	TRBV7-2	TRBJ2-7	CASRSGLAGGEQYF	TGTGCCAGCAGATCCGGACTAGCGGGAGGCGAGCAGTACTTC
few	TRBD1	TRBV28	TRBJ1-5	CASSLSLGQGIGQPQHF	TGTGCCAGCAGTTTGAGTCTAGGACAGGGGATTGGGCAGCCCCAGCATTTT
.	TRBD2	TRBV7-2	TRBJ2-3	CASSQRGDTDTQYF	TGTGCCAGCAGCCAGCGGGGGGACACAGATACGCAGTATTTT
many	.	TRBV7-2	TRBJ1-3	CASSLGQVLSGNTIYF	TGTGCCAGCAGCTTAGGACAGGTTCTCTCTGGAAACACCATATATTTT
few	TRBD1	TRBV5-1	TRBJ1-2	CASSLGTGGTRDYGYTF	TGCGCCAGCAGCTTAGGGACAGGGGGCACCCGGGACTATGGCTACACCTTC
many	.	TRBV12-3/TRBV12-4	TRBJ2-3	CASRAAGTDTQYF	TGTGCCAGCAGGGCAGCTGGCACAGATACGCAGTATTTT
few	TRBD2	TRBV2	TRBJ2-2	CASGGLAGERTGELFF	TGTGCCAGCGGAGGACTAGCGGGAGAAAGGACCGGGGAGCTGTTTTTT
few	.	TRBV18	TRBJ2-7	CASSLGHRLSYEQYF	TGTGCCAGCTCACTTGGACACCGACTTTCCTACGAGCAGTACTTC
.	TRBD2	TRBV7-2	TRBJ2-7	CASSSSSGSRSGYEQCF	TGTGCCAGCAGCTCATCTAGCGGGAGTAGATCAGGCTACGAGCAGTGCTTC
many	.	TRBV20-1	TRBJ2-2	CSAREGNTGELFF	TGCAGTGCTAGAGAGGGGAACACCGGGGAGCTGTTTTTT
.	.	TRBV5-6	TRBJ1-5	CASSSITDNYQPQHF	TGTGCCAGCAGCTCTATTACAGATAATTATCAGCCCCAGCATTTT
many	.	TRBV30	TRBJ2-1	CAWSVLDGNEQFF	TGTGCCTGGAGTGTCCTCGACGGGAATGAGCAGTTCTTC
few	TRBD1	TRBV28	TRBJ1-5	CASSTGGWGNQPQHF	TGTGCCAGCAGCACAGGGGGCTGGGGCAATCAGCCCCAGCATTTT
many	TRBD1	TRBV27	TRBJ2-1	CASRTATGVRYNEQFF	TGTGCCAGCAGAACAGCCACAGGGGTTCGCTACAATGAGCAGTTCTTC
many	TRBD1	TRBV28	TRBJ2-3	CASSLFQGAAYADTQYF	TGTGCCAGCAGTTTATTCCAGGGGGCAGCGTATGCAGATACGCAGTATTTT
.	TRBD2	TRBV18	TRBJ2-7	CASSPQTTSGTSYEQYF	TGTGCCAGCTCACCACAGACGACTAGCGGGACTTCCTACGAGCAGTACTTC
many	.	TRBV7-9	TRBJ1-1	CASRTRQINTEAFF	TGTGCCAGCAGGACTCGACAGATTAACACTGAAGCTTTCTTT
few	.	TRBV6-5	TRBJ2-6	CASSYSQGSISGANVLTF	TGTGCCAGCAGTTACTCGCAGGGCTCAATCTCTGGGGCCAACGTCCTGACTTTC
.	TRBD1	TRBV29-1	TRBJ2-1	CSVSGTGLFF	TGCAGCGTATCCGGGACAGGGCTGTTCTTC
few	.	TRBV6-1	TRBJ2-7	CASSDLFYEQYF	TGTGCCAGCAGTGACCTCTTCTACGAGCAGTACTTC
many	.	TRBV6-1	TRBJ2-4	CASSPGAKNIQYF	TGTGCCAGCAGCCCGGGAGCCAAAAACATTCAGTACTTC
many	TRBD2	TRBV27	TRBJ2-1	CASSQSTSGSRNEQFF	TGTGCCAGCAGTCAATCGACTAGCGGGAGCAGGAATGAGCAGTTCTTC
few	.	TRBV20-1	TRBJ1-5	CSASPQGTGQPQHF	TGCAGTGCTAGCCCACAGGGAACGGGCCAGCCCCAGCATTTT
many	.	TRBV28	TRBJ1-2	CASSLRVAGGAKGYTF	TGTGCCAGCAGTTTACGGGTGGCGGGGGGCGCGAAAGGCTACACCTTC
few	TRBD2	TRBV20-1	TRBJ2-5	CSARELAGFQETQYF	TGCAGTGCTAGAGAGCTAGCGGGGTTCCAAGAGACCCAGTACTTC
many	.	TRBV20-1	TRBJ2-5	CSAPPGPSQETQYF	TGCAGTGCTCCCCCAGGGCCATCCCAAGAGACCCAGTACTTC
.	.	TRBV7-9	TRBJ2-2	CASSLEGDRTGELFF	TGTGCCAGCAGCTTAGAGGGAGATCGCACCGGGGAGCTGTTTTTT
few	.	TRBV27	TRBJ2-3	CASSFNGWVDTQYF	TGCGCCAGCAGTTTTAACGGGTGGGTCGATACGCAGTATTTT
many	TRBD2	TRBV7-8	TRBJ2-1	CASSPRLAGDYNEQFF	TGTGCCAGCAGCCCACGACTAGCGGGGGATTACAATGAGCAGTTCTTC
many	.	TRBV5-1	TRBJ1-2	CASSLVRDYGYTF	TGCGCCAGCAGCTTGGTACGGGACTATGGCTACACCTTC
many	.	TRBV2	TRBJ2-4	CASSPGVAAQYF	TGTGCCAGCAGCCCCGGGGTAGCCGCTCAGTACTTC
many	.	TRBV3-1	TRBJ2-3	CASSQATSIDTQYF	TGTGCCAGCAGCCAAGCAACTAGCATAGATACGCAGTATTTT
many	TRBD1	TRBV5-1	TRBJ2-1	CASSLQGGSYNEQFF	TGCGCCAGCAGCTTACAGGGGGGATCCTACAATGAGCAGTTCTTC
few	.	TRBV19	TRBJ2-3	CASRSPTPGGDTQYF	TGTGCCAGTAGGTCTCCGACCCCAGGTGGAGATACGCAGTATTTT
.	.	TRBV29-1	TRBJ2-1	CSVKGGSNNEQFF	TGCAGCGTAAAAGGAGGGAGTAACAATGAGCAGTTCTTC
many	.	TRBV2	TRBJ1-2	CASRDSGLYGYTF	TGTGCCAGCAGGGACAGCGGACTGTATGGCTACACCTTC
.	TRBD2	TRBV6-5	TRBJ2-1	CASSLRAGPLNEQFF	TGTGCCAGCAGTTTACGAGCGGGGCCTCTGAATGAGCAGTTCTTC
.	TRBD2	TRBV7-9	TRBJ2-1	CASSFSGRGAYNEQFF	TGTGCCAGCAGTTTTAGCGGGAGAGGGGCCTACAATGAGCAGTTCTTC
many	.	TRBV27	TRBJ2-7	CASSLGLSYEQYF	TGTGCCAGCAGTTTGGGCCTCTCCTACGAGCAGTACTTC
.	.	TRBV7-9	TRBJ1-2	CASSPTGINYGYTF	TGTGCCAGCAGCCCTACAGGGATTAACTATGGCTACACCTTC
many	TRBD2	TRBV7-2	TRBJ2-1	CASSLAGLARRNEQFF	TGTGCCAGCAGCTTAGCGGGACTAGCTCGGCGCAATGAGCAGTTCTTC
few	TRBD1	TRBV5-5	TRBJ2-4	CASSLLGQGAGNIQYF	TGTGCCAGCAGCCTCTTGGGGCAGGGGGCGGGGAACATTCAGTACTTC
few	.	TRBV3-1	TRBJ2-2	CASSSEGGLFF	TGTGCCAGCAGCTCGGAGGGGGGACTGTTTTTT
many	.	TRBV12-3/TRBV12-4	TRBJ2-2	CASSGTPDSNTGELFF	TGTGCCAGCAGTGGGACCCCGGACTCGAACACCGGGGAGCTGTTTTTT
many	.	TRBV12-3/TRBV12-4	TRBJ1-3	CASSFGQPSSGNTIYF	TGTGCCAGCAGTTTTGGCCAGCCGAGCTCTGGAAACACCATATATTTT
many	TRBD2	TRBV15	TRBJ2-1	CATSIGTSGAGYNEQFF	TGTGCCACCAGCATCGGGACTAGCGGAGCGGGCTACAATGAGCAGTTCTTC
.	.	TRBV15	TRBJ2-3	CATSRDRYGAATDTQYF	TGTGCCACCAGCAGAGACAGGTATGGAGCGGCCACAGATACGCAGTATTTT
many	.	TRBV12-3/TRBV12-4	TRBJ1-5	CASSLGMSANSNQPQHF	TGTGCCAGCAGTTTAGGGATGAGTGCGAATAGCAATCAGCCCCAGCATTTT
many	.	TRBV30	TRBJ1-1	CAWSVLDPEAFF	TGTGCCTGGAGTGTTCTTGACCCTGAAGCTTTCTTT
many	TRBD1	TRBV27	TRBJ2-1	CASSLSTGDGGNEQFF	TGTGCCAGCAGTTTATCCACAGGGGATGGGGGCAATGAGCAGTTCTTC
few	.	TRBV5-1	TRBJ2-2	CASSVWGSNTGELFF	TGTGCCAGCAGCGTTTGGGGGAGCAACACCGGGGAGCTGTTTTTT